One and the same sample provided the 30 T cell receptor beta chains below, sequenced in a study of blood T cell repertoires in COVID-19. Clones were read by immunoSEQ multiplex PCR, and TCRdb kept only the in-frame ones, dropping some. The sample has some 37,000 clones, approximately 86% seen once; the top ten hold more than 15%. Source material: peripheral blood. The receptors were gathered from a man over 45 in a cohort sampled during active COVID-19.

The genes are TRBV19 and TRBJ1-5; TRBD1 is a possible D gene (5 bases). The CDR3 consists of 14 residues. Germline loops: CDR1 LNHDA, CDR2 SQIVND (reference sequence). With 7 bases removed from V and 4 bases from J, the gap between germline ends came to 14 bases. In DNA, the CDR3 is TGTGCCAGTAATCCCGGGCGGGGGAATCAGCCCCAGCATTTT. Amino acids: CASNPGRGNQPQHF. The variable domain in full, completed from reference TRBV19 and TRBJ1-5, reads DGGITQSPKYLFRKEGQNVTLSCEQNLNHDAMYWYRQDPGQGLRLIYYSQIVNDFQKGDIAEGYSVSREKKESFPLTVTSAQKNPTAFYLCASNPGRGNQPQHFGDGTRLSIL.

The gene calls are TRBV5-1 and TRBJ1-2; tentatively, D is TRBD1 (5 bases). CDR1 and CDR2 from the germline V gene are SGHRS and YFSETQ. With 7 bases removed from V and 4 bases from J, the gap between germline ends came to 17 bases. This CDR3 is 14 amino acids long. The chain's CDR3 is CASGETGGFYGYTF. The CDR3 bases are TGCGCCAGCGGCGAAACAGGCGGTTTCTATGGCTACACCTTC. Supplemented by reference TRBV5-1 and TRBJ1-2, the full variable domain reads KAGVTQTPRYLIKTRGQQVTLSCSPISGHRSVSWYQQTPGQGLQFLFEYFSETQRNKGNFPGRFSGRQFSNSRSEMNVSTLELGDSALYLCASGETGGFYGYTFGSGTRLTVV.

The chain is built from TRBV18 and TRBJ2-3; D unclear. V was clipped by 3 bases and J by 5 bases, with 6 bases between them. Germline V gene lookup returns CDR1 KGHSH and CDR2 LQKENI. The CDR3 extends over 12 amino acids. CDR3 region: CASSPTGDTQYF. The CDR3 nucleotides are TGTGCCAGCTCACCCACGGGAGATACGCAGTATTTT. Filled out from reference TRBV18 and TRBJ2-3, the complete variable domain reads NAGVMQNPRHLVRRRGQEARLRCSPMKGHSHVYWYRQLPEEGLKFMVYLQKENIIDESGMPKERFSAEFPKEGPSILRIQQVVRGDSAAYFCASSPTGDTQYFGPGTRLTVL.

Here the CDR3 DNA reads TGCGCCAGCAGCCCATCTCCCCCAGGGGGATACGGAAACACCATATATTTT. This translates into CASSPSPPGGYGNTIYF. The V and J genes are TRBV4-3 and TRBJ1-3, with 7 bases that match TRBD1. The trim removed 4 bases at V and 4 bases at J, leaving 13 bases unmatched. CDR3 length: 17 residues. CDR1 is LGHNA and CDR2 is YSLEER in the germline V gene.

V is TRBV3-1 (or the pseudogene TRBV3-2) and J is TRBJ1-1; 8 nucleotides line up with TRBD1. Trimming cost V 2 bases and J 1 base; bases outside gene matches: 0. The CDR3 has 14 residues. Germline CDR1 is LGHDT and CDR2 is YNNKEL (reference sequence). The CDR3 loop reads CASSQTGGNTEAFF. The CDR3 nucleotides read TGTGCCAGCAGCCAAACAGGGGGGAACACTGAAGCTTTCTTT.

The rearrangement joins TRBV30 to TRBJ1-4; D call uncertain. Germline values: CDR1 GTSNPN, CDR2 SVGIG (reference sequence). This CDR3 has 15 residues. V was pared by 4 bases and J by 0 bases, with 12 bases between. The CDR3 DNA reads TGTGCCTGGATGTTCGGGATCGCAACTAATGAAAAACTGTTTTTT. Protein: CAWMFGIATNEKLFF. Variable domain in full (rest from reference TRBV30 and TRBJ1-4): SQTIHQWPATLVQPVGSPLSLECTVEGTSNPNLYWYRQAAGRGLQLLFYSVGIGQISSEVPQNLSASRPQDRQFILSSKKLLLSDSGFYLCAWMFGIATNEKLFFGSGTQLSVL.

The chain couples TRBV5-4 to TRBJ2-7; a possible D gene is TRBD2 (7 bases). The CDR3 is 15 amino acids. Germline CDR1 SGHNT, CDR2 YYREEE (reference sequence). V shed 0 bases and J shed 2 bases, with 12 bases lying between them. CDR3 sequence: CASSLDGGATYEQYF. The CDR3 coding sequence is TGTGCCAGCAGCTTGGATGGGGGGGCGACCTACGAGCAGTACTTC.

V usage is TRBV5-8 and J usage is TRBJ2-3, with TRBD2 matching 10 bases. This CDR3 spans 16 amino acids. Germline lookup yields CDR1 SGHTS and CDR2 YDEGEE. Trimming cost V 2 bases and J 1 base; bases outside gene matches: 4. The CDR3 sequence is CASSFGLAGGTDTQYF. DNA for the CDR3: TGTGCCAGCAGCTTCGGGCTAGCGGGGGGCACAGATACGCAGTATTTT. Combining the CDR3 with reference TRBV5-8 and TRBJ2-3 gives the whole variable domain EAGVTQSPTHLIKTRGQQATLRCSPISGHTSVYWYQQALGLGLQFLLWYDEGEERNRGNFPPRFSGRQFPNYSSELNVNALELEDSALYLCASSFGLAGGTDTQYFGPGTRLTVL.

V is TRBV19 and J is TRBJ1-1; a weak D match, TRBD1 (5 bases). The CDR3 spans 13 residues. The V gene's germline CDR1 is LNHDA and CDR2 SQIVND (reference sequence). The V gene lost 5 bases and the J gene lost 3 bases, with 10 bases spanning the gap. The CDR3 protein is CASSGASYTEAFF. CDR3 bases: TGTGCCAGTAGTGGGGCGAGCTACACTGAAGCTTTCTTT.

This rearrangement joins TRBV28 to TRBJ2-1; TRBD1 might be the D (6 bases). In germline, CDR1 is MDHEN, CDR2 SYDVKM. This CDR3 region has 13 residues. V lost 7 bases and J lost 8, with 15 bases in between. As DNA, the CDR3 is TGTGCCAGCAACCCCAACAGGGCCCATGAGCAGTTCTTC. Its protein is CASNPNRAHEQFF.

The chain carries TRBV5-1 and TRBJ1-3, with no clear D. CDR1 and CDR2 from the germline V gene are SGHRS and YFSETQ. V lost 0 bases to trimming and J lost 8 bases, with 12 bases between them. The CDR3 contains 14 residues. CDR3 in DNA: TGCGCCAGCAGCTTGGCCGGGGATGTAGACACCATATATTTT. Its protein product is CASSLAGDVDTIYF.

This rearrangement joins TRBV6-6 to TRBJ1-1; the D gene is possibly TRBD1 (5 bases). This CDR3 region has 17 residues. V was pared by 6 bases and J by 0 bases, with 20 bases between. Germline assignment: CDR1 MNHNY and CDR2 SVGAGI (reference sequence). The CDR3 DNA follows: TGTGCCAGCAGCCGAAAGTTGCCAGGGCAGATGAACACTGAAGCTTTCTTT. Translating gives CASSRKLPGQMNTEAFF.

The gene calls are TRBV4-3 and TRBJ2-5; tentative D call: TRBD1 (6 bases). This CDR3 is built from 14 residues. Germline V gene lookup returns CDR1 LGHNA and CDR2 YSLEER. V lost 0 bases and J lost 1, with 6 bases in between. The CDR3 here is CASSQDRGQETQYF. CDR3 bases: TGCGCCAGCAGCCAAGACAGGGGCCAAGAGACCCAGTACTTC.

The chain employs TRBV4-2 and TRBJ2-3, with 8 bases fitting TRBD1. Germline CDR1 reads LGHNA; CDR2 reads YNFKEQ. Trimming cost V 5 bases and J 5 bases; bases outside gene matches: 6. This CDR3 is built from 14 residues. The CDR3 DNA follows: TGTGCCAGCAGCGGACAGGGCAGGGGAGATACGCAGTATTTT. This encodes CASSGQGRGDTQYF.

V and J are TRBV3-1 (or the pseudogene TRBV3-2) and TRBJ1-2, with TRBD1 as a possible D gene (5 bases). The V end was cut by 1 base, the J end by 4 bases, with 13 bases between. In germline, CDR1 is LGHDT, CDR2 YNNKEL (reference sequence). The CDR3 length is 15 residues. The CDR3, as DNA: TGTGCCAGCAGCCAAGGCACCGGGGGGGGCTATGGCTACACCTTC. Its translation is CASSQGTGGGYGYTF.

This chain links TRBV6-5 with TRBJ1-4, with D possibly being TRBD1 (5 bases). Germline V gene lookup returns CDR1 MNHEY and CDR2 SVGAGI. The ends were cut back, 6 bases at V and 8 bases at J, with 16 bases in the middle. This CDR3 is 14 amino acids long. CDR3 loop: CASRGAGGGEKLFF. CDR3 DNA: TGTGCCAGCAGAGGGGCAGGAGGAGGGGAAAAACTGTTTTTT.

This clone was detected once. The V and J genes are TRBV4-3 and TRBJ1-1; 7 bases map to TRBD1. Trimming cost V 6 bases and J 0 bases; bases outside gene matches: 10. Germline V lookup: CDR1 LGHNA, CDR2 YSLEER. CDR3 length equals 16 residues. This CDR3 reads CASSPLPGQLNTEAFF. Written as DNA, the CDR3 is TGCGCCAGCAGTCCTCTCCCGGGACAGTTGAACACTGAAGCTTTCTTT.

The chain has TRBV3-1 (or the pseudogene TRBV3-2) and TRBJ1-2; 9 nucleotides agree with TRBD1. Germline loops: CDR1 LGHDT, CDR2 YNNKEL (reference sequence). J gave up 8 bases and V 0 bases, and 10 bases lay outside the gene matches. The CDR3 consists of 16 residues. This CDR3 is CASSQEWGQGRRGYTF. CDR3 nucleotides: TGTGCCAGCAGCCAAGAATGGGGACAGGGCCGCCGGGGCTACACCTTC.

This clone showed up just a few times. The DNA for the CDR3 is TGTGCCAGCAGCCCGACTAGCGGGAGGGCCCATGAGCAGTTCTTC. This codes for CASSPTSGRAHEQFF. The chain carries TRBV6-6 and TRBJ2-1; 14 nucleotides align to TRBD2. The CDR3 is 15 amino acids. Germline CDR1 reads MNHNY; CDR2 reads SVGAGI (reference sequence). The trim removed 6 bases at V and 8 bases at J, leaving 6 bases unmatched.

The chain combines TRBV4-3 with TRBJ1-6; D possibly corresponds to TRBD1 (6 bases). The CDR3 length is 15 residues. The germline V gene has CDR1 LGHNA and CDR2 YSLEER. Trimming cost V 0 bases and J 6 bases, with 9 bases left between them. The CDR3 DNA is TGCGCCAGCAGCCAAGATCTGGGGGCTAATTCACCCCTCCACTTT. Translation: CASSQDLGANSPLHF.

In its sample, this clone is large. This chain uses TRBV7-9 with TRBJ2-1; 7 bases agree with TRBD1. J lost 5 bases, V lost 2 bases, and 6 bases had no gene match. The length of the CDR3 is 15 residues. Germline lookup yields CDR1 SEHNR and CDR2 FQNEAQ (reference sequence). CDR3 sequence: CASSLRTGVHNEQFF. The CDR3 bases are TGTGCCAGCAGCTTAAGGACAGGAGTCCACAATGAGCAGTTCTTC.

This chain connects TRBV6-4 to TRBJ2-3, with a tentative D call TRBD2 (6 bases). Germline V gives CDR1 MRHNA, CDR2 SNTAGT. The CDR3 runs 15 residues. V was pared by 2 bases and J by 2 bases, with 11 bases between. Here the CDR3 reads CASSDKGGATDTQYF. The CDR3 DNA is TGTGCCAGCAGTGACAAAGGCGGGGCCACAGATACGCAGTATTTT.

The chain combines TRBV9 with TRBJ2-4, with 8 bases fitting TRBD2. With V trimmed by 0 bases and J by 3 bases, 14 bases remained unmatched. The CDR3 extends over 19 amino acids. From germline, CDR1 is SGDLS and CDR2 YYNGEE. The chain's CDR3 is CASSVAPVPGGQVKNIQYF. CDR3 DNA: TGTGCCAGCAGCGTAGCTCCCGTGCCGGGGGGGCAAGTCAAAAACATTCAGTACTTC.

This rearrangement joins TRBV21-1 to TRBJ1-3. TRBV21-1 is a listed pseudogene. The CDR3 runs 12 residues. The CDR3 nucleotides read TGTGCCAGCAACCAACGGGGAAACACCATATATTTT. This codes for CASNQRGNTIYF.

The table lists this clone with a few counts. The rearrangement uses TRBV11-2 and TRBJ1-6; TRBD1 is a possible D gene (6 bases). The CDR3 totals 15 residues. Trimming left V 5 bases short and J 10 bases short, with 18 bases between. Germline V gene sequence: CDR1 SGHAT, CDR2 FQNNGV. The DNA of the CDR3 is TGTGCCAGCAGCCAGGGGTTTCCCGGGGCCTCACCCCTCCACTTT. It codes for CASSQGFPGASPLHF.

The gene calls are TRBV13 and TRBJ1-2, with D possibly being TRBD1 (6 bases). The ends were cut back, 5 bases at V and 8 bases at J, with 21 bases in the middle. The CDR3 has 15 residues. Per the germline V gene, CDR1 is PRHDT and CDR2 is FYEKMQ (reference sequence). This CDR3 is CASSIAMDRPGGYTF. CDR3 DNA sequence: TGTGCCAGCAGCATCGCCATGGACAGACCTGGGGGCTACACCTTC.

The CDR3 DNA reads TGCGCCAGCAGCCCTAGCGGGGCTTACAATGAGCAGTTCTTC. Protein sequence: CASSPSGAYNEQFF. The rearrangement joins TRBV5-1 to TRBJ2-1, with 9 positions matching TRBD2. From germline, CDR1 is SGHRS and CDR2 YFSETQ. The CDR3 sequence is 14 residues long. V gave up 4 bases and J gave up 4 bases; unmatched junction bases: 3.

The J gene is TRBJ1-1, the V gene TRBV6-5; perhaps TRBD1 as D (5 bases). Looked up from germline, CDR1 is MNHEY and CDR2 is SVGAGI. V was trimmed by 7 bases and J by 0 bases, leaving 15 bases between them. The CDR3 runs 15 residues. CDR3 nucleotides: TGTGCCAGCATGTGGGTGAAGGGGATGAACACTGAAGCTTTCTTT. Translated, it gives CASMWVKGMNTEAFF.

The CDR3 region has the DNA TGTGCCGCTCGGGGACTAAATACCTACGAGCAGTACTTC. This codes for CAARGLNTYEQYF. The J gene is TRBJ2-7, the V gene TRBV27; 7 bases fit TRBD2. Trimming at V came to 11 bases and at J to 2 bases, leaving 9 bases not matched to a gene. Germline V gene lookup returns CDR1 MNHEY and CDR2 SMNVEV (reference sequence). This CDR3 contains 13 residues.

The chain combines TRBV6-5 with TRBJ1-2; D gene unclear. The CDR3 length is 12 residues. V was cut by 4 bases and J by 2 bases, with 5 bases left in between. CDR1 MNHEY and CDR2 SVGAGI come from the germline V gene. The CDR3 region is CASSSGNYGYTF. Here the CDR3 DNA reads TGTGCCAGCAGTTCCGGGAACTATGGCTACACCTTC.